The sequence of this T cell receptor (beta chain) was determined in a study of molecular identifiers for immune sequencing clone quantification (dated by TCRdb to 2017 to 2018). For the study in its entirety: For a replicate experiment, RNA from around 20,000 or 100,000 naive CD8 T cells was divided into five aliquots, of which four were sequenced. CD8 T cells were used in a methods study to benchmark molecular-identifier clustering-based TCR repertoire sequencing (MIDCIRS) and TCR RNA copy counting.

In the case of this clonotype: No antigen is known for it. Qualities for individual bases were not recorded, and no much larger clone is one base off.

Libraries of naive CD8 T cells were built from about 20,000 to 1,000,000 sorted cells, with 10%, 30% or 50% of the purified RNA used. On a BD FACSAria II, naive CD8 T cells were FACS-sorted as CD8+CD4-CCR7+CD45RA+ and collected into RLT Plus buffer. Roughly 10 TCR copies' worth of Jurkat RNA were spiked into about 19,000-1,000,000 naive CD8 T cell samples to test detection sensitivity. CD8 T cells were enriched using RosetteSep CD8+ T Cell Enrichment Cocktail and Ficoll-Paque, and the enriched cells then underwent ACK red cell lysis. The CDR3 measures 15 amino acids from cysteine to phenylalanine. Only the CDR3 DNA stays, 45 bases, in frame from base 1. The germline V gene (reference sequence) yields LNHDA for CDR1 and SQIVND for CDR2. Germline trimming amounts to 4 bases on V and 2 bases on J, with 6 as the count of junction bases outside the gene matches. Study-wide findings and limitations: When barcode sub-clustering was omitted, TCR diversity was inflated by chimeric consensus sequences, with chimeras reaching as high as 47%. About three recovered TCR RNA copies per cell were obtained by modeling, versus about 9.7 by digital PCR, implying a capture efficiency of 25% to 35%. Spiked-in Jurkat TCR RNA equal to a single cell's worth was reported to be detectable even within 1,100,000 naive CD8 T cells. The sizes of highly expanded clones could end up underestimated when identical TCR molecules share a barcode. Naive libraries contained spiked-in Jurkat TCR RNA (roughly 10 copies' worth), which is not part of the donor repertoire. In CMV-specific effector cells, clones with more than 20 RNA copies accounted for over 97% of molecules, whereas in naive cells such clones accounted for under 1%.

Library creation used PCR. The instrument was an Illumina HiSeq 4000. Bulk TCR libraries were made following a previously described method, with the TCR primers given in Table S5. Purification of total RNA was performed with the Qiagen AllPrep DNA/RNA kit. Reads from multiple sequencing runs of the same library were pooled before analysis. Turning to the authors' computational methods: Reads were retained only if an exact TCR constant sequence was present, and the retained reads were trimmed to 150 nt and grouped according to their 12-nt molecular barcodes. Reads in each barcode group were sub-clustered using a 15% Levenshtein threshold, and a quality-weighted consensus sequence was built for each RNA molecule. Non-functional sequences were removed, as were lower-count sequences one edit away from another. Barcode sub-clusters with fewer than 20% of the maximum read count were removed, based on fitting two negative binomial distributions. TCRdb ran its own pipeline on the public reads, namely fastp trimming at Q25 and MiXCR clone calling, and kept in-frame beta chains. Rows matching on CDR3 protein sequence are summarized as one entry with the most common DNA and genes. The V and J calls reflect TCRdb's pipeline rather than the authors' work. Counted in this sample were about 320,000 distinct CDR3 sequences; 20% to 25% of them appeared once. Approximately 0.85% of the sample is in the top ten clones.

The V and J segments used are TRBV19 and TRBJ2-7; TRBD1 aligns with 9 central bases. Specimen: naive CD8+ T cells from blood, with Jurkat cell RNA spiked in. The label giving this sample's cell subset or site can be read as: FACS-sorted CD8+CD4-CCR7+CD45RA+ naive T cells. This clonotype originated in a human donor in good health. Some libraries in this study had Jurkat cell RNA spiked in. CDR3 sequence: CASSRGTGTTYEQYF. At the DNA level, the sequence is TGTGCCAGTAGTAGAGGGACAGGGACGACCTACGAGCAGTACTTC. With the rest looked up from the reference TRBV19 and TRBJ2-7 genes rather than sequenced, the full variable domain is DGGITQSPKYLFRKEGQNVTLSCEQNLNHDAMYWYRQDPGQGLRLIYYSQIVNDFQKGDIAEGYSVSREKKESFPLTVTSAQKNPTAFYLCASSRGTGTTYEQYFGPGTRLTVT.